The sequence of this T cell receptor (beta chain) was determined in a study of CXCR3-negative and CXCR3-positive naive CD8 T cells. All TRB cDNA libraries came from 5' RACE performed with UMI labels. From its re-call of the 5' RACE reads, TCRdb lists each CDR3 protein once, without DNA. Its clone listing holds some 100,000 distinct CDR3 sequences. Notes on the study in general: CXCR3-negative naive cells had less hydrophobic TRB CDR3s than did CXCR3-positive naive cells. After cryopreservation, CXCR3 expression dropped partially; most assays used fresh PBMCs. For memory CD8+ cells diversity was much lower, but both naive subsets had comparably high diversity.

To note about this clonotype: What it binds is not known.

The length of the CDR3 is 15 residues. In germline, CDR1 is MDHEN, CDR2 SYDVKM. The V and J genes are TRBV28 and TRBJ2-7; without DNA, the TCRdb call of TRBD1 cannot be checked. Material: naive CXCR3+ CD8+ T cells from blood. Described subset: CD45RO-CCR7+CD27+CD95- naive CD8+ T cells expressing CXCR3 (TNR3+). The receptor was derived from a human donor in good health. Some clones in this sample may be carry-over from other donors' samples. CDR3 residues: CASSLRGRLSYEQYF.